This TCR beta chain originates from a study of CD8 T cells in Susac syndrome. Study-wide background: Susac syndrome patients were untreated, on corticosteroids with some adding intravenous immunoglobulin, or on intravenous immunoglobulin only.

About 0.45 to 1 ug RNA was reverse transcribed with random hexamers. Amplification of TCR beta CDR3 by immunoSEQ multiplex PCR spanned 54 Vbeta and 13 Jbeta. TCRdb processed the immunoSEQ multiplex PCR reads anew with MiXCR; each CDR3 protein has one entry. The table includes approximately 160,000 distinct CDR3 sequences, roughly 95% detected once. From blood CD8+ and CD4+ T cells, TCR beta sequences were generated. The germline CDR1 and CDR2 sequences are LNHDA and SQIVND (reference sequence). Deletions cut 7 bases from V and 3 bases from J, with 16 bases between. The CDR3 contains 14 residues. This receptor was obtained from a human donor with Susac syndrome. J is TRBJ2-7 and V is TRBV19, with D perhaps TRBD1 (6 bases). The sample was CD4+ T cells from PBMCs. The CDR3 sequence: CASKENRQDYEQYF. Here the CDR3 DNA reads TGTGCCAGTAAGGAGAATCGACAGGACTACGAGCAGTACTTC.